These T cell receptor beta chains were read from a single sample in a study of blood T cell repertoires in COVID-19. Profiling relied on immunoSEQ multiplex PCR, and the TCRdb table lists in-frame clones only, not all of them. The sample gives some 170,000 clones, approximately 85% of which show up once; 6% to 6.5% is in the top ten. The material sequenced was PBMCs or T cells enriched from blood (not recorded which). These receptors came from a man aged 40-49 years who had recovered from COVID-19. Each CDR3 is given with its conserved first and last residue. The order of the fields is V gene, clone size, D gene, J gene, CDR3 DNA, CDR3 protein. A D gene is named only where the DNA matches it firmly. Clone size appears in some rows only: once, few, many, or a class for an expanded clone.

>TRBV7-9|.|.|TRBJ2-3
TGTGCCAGCAGCTTACCCCCAGGACTGGGAGATACGCAGTATTTT
CASSLPPGLGDTQYF
>TRBV6-4|few|TRBD1|TRBJ2-3
TGTGCCAGCAGTGACGGACAGGGGGCCACAGATACGCAGTATTTT
CASSDGQGATDTQYF
>TRBV15|.|TRBD1|TRBJ1-2
TGTGCCACCAGCACAGGGACAGGCGGTAACTATGGCTACACCTTC
CATSTGTGGNYGYTF
>TRBV19|.|TRBD1|TRBJ1-5
TGTGCCAGTAGCCCACTACGGACAGGGGGAGGTCAGCCCCAGCATTTT
CASSPLRTGGGQPQHF
>TRBV3-1/TRBV3-2|.|TRBD1|TRBJ2-4
TGTGCCAGCAGCTCGTACAGGGGCGAACTAGCCAAAAACATTCAGTACTTC
CASSSYRGELAKNIQYF
>TRBV10-3|.|.|TRBJ2-7
TGTGCCATCAGTGGTACGACAGGTTACGAGCAGTACTTC
CAISGTTGYEQYF
>TRBV27|.|.|TRBJ2-7
TGTGCCAGCAGTTTTGTGGGGGCTGGACTAGATTACGAGCAGTACTTC
CASSFVGAGLDYEQYF
>TRBV27|.|.|TRBJ1-4
TGTGCCAGCAGTCCCCAGGTTGGTGAAAAACTGTTTTTT
CASSPQVGEKLFF
>TRBV7-3|once|.|TRBJ2-2
TGTGCCAGCAGCTACGGGGTTGAAGGCGGGGAGCTGTTTTTT
CASSYGVEGGELFF
>TRBV5-1|.|TRBD2|TRBJ2-7
TGCGCCAGCAGCCTGGGAGGGTCCACCTACGAGCAGTACTTC
CASSLGGSTYEQYF
>TRBV7-2|.|.|TRBJ2-1
TGTGCCAGCAGCTTAGGCGGGGCCTTCTACAATGAGCAGTTCTTC
CASSLGGAFYNEQFF
>TRBV7-3|once|.|TRBJ1-1
TGTGCCAGCGGGCAGGGGAACACTGAAGCTTTCTTT
CASGQGNTEAFF
>TRBV19|.|TRBD1|TRBJ1-3
TGTGCCAGTAGTATAAACAGGGGAATGACGAGCTCTGGAAACACCATATATTTT
CASSINRGMTSSGNTIYF
>TRBV7-2|.|TRBD1|TRBJ1-2
TGTGCCAGCAGCTTAGGAACCGGGACAGGTCTTTCCCTGGCTGGCTACACCTTC
CASSLGTGTGLSLAGYTF
>TRBV27|.|.|TRBJ1-2
TGTGCCAGCAGCATACAAGGGGCGAACTATGGCTACACCTTC
CASSIQGANYGYTF
>TRBV3-1/TRBV3-2|.|.|TRBJ2-7
TGTGCCAGCAGCCCCCAGGTCAACTCCTACGAGCAGTACTTC
CASSPQVNSYEQYF
>TRBV27|.|.|TRBJ1-1
TGTGCCAGCAGTCCCCAGGGAACGGGCACTGAAGCTTTCTTT
CASSPQGTGTEAFF
>TRBV19|.|.|TRBJ1-5
TGTGCCAGTAGTATATCTTGGGGGGGGCGGCAGCCCCAGCATTTT
CASSISWGGRQPQHF
>TRBV7-9|once|TRBD2|TRBJ2-3
TGTGCCAGCAGCCTCGGGACTAGCGGGGGAGATACGCAGTATTTT
CASSLGTSGGDTQYF
>TRBV5-1|.|TRBD2|TRBJ2-3
TGCGCCAGCAGCCTTAGCGGGGGGGCCTTCGCAGATACGCAGTATTTT
CASSLSGGAFADTQYF
>TRBV28|.|TRBD1|TRBJ2-3
TGTGCCAGCAGTGGACTCGGGACAGGGGAAGATACGCAGTATTTT
CASSGLGTGEDTQYF
>TRBV4-1|.|.|TRBJ1-5
TGCGCCAGCAGCCAAGGCGCAGGGAATCAGCCCCAGCATTTT
CASSQGAGNQPQHF
>TRBV27|few|TRBD1|TRBJ1-2
TGTGCCAGCAGTTTAAACAGGGGAGGCGGCTACACCTTC
CASSLNRGGGYTF
>TRBV2|few|.|TRBJ1-1
TGTGCCAGCAGTGAATTCGGGAACACTGAAGCTTTCTTT
CASSEFGNTEAFF
>TRBV19|.|TRBD1|TRBJ2-1
TGTGCCAGTAGTACCTGGGACAGGAGCTCCTACAATGAGCAGTTCTTC
CASSTWDRSSYNEQFF
>TRBV7-2|.|.|TRBJ2-7
TGTGCCAGCAGCGAGAATAGCGGTTACGAGCAGTACTTC
CASSENSGYEQYF
>TRBV3-1/TRBV3-2|.|.|TRBJ1-1
TGTGCCAGCAGCGTACAGGGAGTCGCTGAAGCTTTCTTT
CASSVQGVAEAFF
>TRBV19|.|TRBD1|TRBJ2-1
TGTGCCAGTAGCTATTTGGACAGGGGATACAATGAGCAGTTCTTC
CASSYLDRGYNEQFF
>TRBV24-1|.|.|TRBJ2-2
TGTGCTACCGCAGGGTACACCGGGGAGCTGTTTTTT
CATAGYTGELFF
>TRBV7-6|.|TRBD2|TRBJ2-7
TGTGCCAGCAGCGTAGGTACTAGCGGGGGGGCCCACGAGCAGTACTTC
CASSVGTSGGAHEQYF
>TRBV2|.|.|TRBJ2-7
TGTGCCAGCAGGACCCGGACTTCTTCCTACGAGCAGTACTTC
CASRTRTSSYEQYF
>TRBV28|.|.|TRBJ1-5
TGTGCCAGCAGTTTAAGCCTGGACACGGATCAGCCCCAGCATTTT
CASSLSLDTDQPQHF
>TRBV7-3|.|.|TRBJ2-3
TGTGCCAGCAGCTCCGGCGGGGAGGTAGATACGCAGTATTTT
CASSSGGEVDTQYF
>TRBV3-1/TRBV3-2|.|TRBD1|TRBJ1-6
TGTGCCAGCAGCCAGGGACCGGGACAGGGTAATTCACCCCTCCACTTT
CASSQGPGQGNSPLHF
>TRBV19|.|.|TRBJ2-3
TGTGCCAGTAGGGGAGGCACAGATACGCAGTATTTT
CASRGGTDTQYF
>TRBV12-1|.|.|TRBJ2-1
TGTGCCAGCAGCTGGACCGGGACAGGGATAAACAATGAGCAGTTCTTC
CASSWTGTGINNEQFF
>TRBV6-5|.|.|TRBJ2-7
TGTGCCAGCAGTTCGCCACAGGGCGCCTACGAGCAGTACTTC
CASSSPQGAYEQYF
>TRBV3-1/TRBV3-2|.|.|TRBJ1-4
TGTGCCAGCAGCCCGAAGTGGGGGGATGAAAAACTGTTTTTT
CASSPKWGDEKLFF
>TRBV28|.|.|TRBJ2-1
TGTGCCAGCAGTTTTCTCTACAATGAGCAGTTCTTC
CASSFLYNEQFF
>TRBV7-6|.|TRBD1|TRBJ1-2
TGTGCCAGCAGCTTAGCCCTAGGACAGGGCCATGGCTACACCTTC
CASSLALGQGHGYTF